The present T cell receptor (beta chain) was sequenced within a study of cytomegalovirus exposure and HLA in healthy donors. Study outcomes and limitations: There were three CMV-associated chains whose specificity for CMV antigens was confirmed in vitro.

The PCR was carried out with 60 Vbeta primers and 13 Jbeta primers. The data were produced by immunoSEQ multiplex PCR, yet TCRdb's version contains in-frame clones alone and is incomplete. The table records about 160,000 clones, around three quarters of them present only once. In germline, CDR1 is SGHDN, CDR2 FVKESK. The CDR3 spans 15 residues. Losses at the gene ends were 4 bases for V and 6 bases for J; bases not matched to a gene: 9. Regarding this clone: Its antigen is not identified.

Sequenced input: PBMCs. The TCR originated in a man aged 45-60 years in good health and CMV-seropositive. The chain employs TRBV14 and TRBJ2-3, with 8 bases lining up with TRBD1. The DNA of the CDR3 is TGTGCCAGCAGCCCGCAGGACAGGGCCCCCGATACGCAGTATTTT. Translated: CASSPQDRAPDTQYF.